This T cell receptor (beta chain) was captured by sequencing in a study of CD8 T cells in Susac syndrome. Random hexamers were used to reverse transcribe about 0.5 to 1 ug of RNA. TCRdb used MiXCR to reprocess the immunoSEQ multiplex PCR reads, holding one entry per CDR3 protein. The data contain roughly 250,000 distinct CDR3 sequences, 90% to 96% of them singletons. Only one count was recorded for this clonotype. Germline values: CDR1 DFQATT, CDR2 SNEGSKA (reference sequence). With 6 bases removed from V and 8 bases from J, the gap between germline ends came to 5 bases. This CDR3 region has 9 residues.

The sequence came from a human donor with Susac syndrome. The sample consisted of CD4+ T cells from PBMCs. The chain combines TRBV20-1 with TRBJ2-1; D is undetermined. The CDR3 sequence: CSASDEQFF. CDR3 bases: TGCAGTGCATCGGATGAGCAGTTCTTC.